These T cell receptor beta chains were read from a single sample in a study of blood T cell repertoires in COVID-19. Clones were read by immunoSEQ multiplex PCR, and TCRdb kept only the in-frame ones, dropping some. The sample yields around 380,000 clones, 70% to 85% seen once. Sample: peripheral blood. The source is a human donor with acute or convalescent COVID-19. The donor label of this sample is uncertain. The CDR3 runs from the conserved cysteine through the conserved F or W. D genes are given only for firm matches. Part of the rows lack a size; the others show once, few, many or a class for expanded clones.

>13|TRBJ1-3|NA|TRBV30|NA
CAWSAGGGNTIYF
TGTGCCTGGAGTGCGGGGGGGGGAAACACCATATATTTT
>14|TRBJ2-7|NA|TRBV27|NA
CASSLYWGDYEQYF
TGTGCCAGCAGTTTATATTGGGGGGACTACGAGCAGTACTTC
>16|TRBJ1-4|NA|TRBV3-1/TRBV3-2|once
CASSQDGTATNEKLFF
TGTGCCAGCAGCCAAGATGGGACTGCAACTAATGAAAAACTGTTTTTT
>13|TRBJ1-3|NA|TRBV5-5|NA
CASSLYSGNTIYF
TGTGCCAGCAGCTTGTACTCTGGAAACACCATATATTTT
>15|TRBJ1-1|TRBD1|TRBV7-9|once
CASSLVKDRATEAFF
TGTGCCAGCAGCTTAGTGAAGGACAGGGCCACTGAAGCTTTCTTT
>13|TRBJ2-7|NA|TRBV5-1|few
CASSAEGSYEQYF
TGCGCCAGCAGCGCAGAGGGATCATACGAGCAGTACTTC
>15|TRBJ2-1|TRBD2|TRBV27|NA
CASSSGTSGRNEQFF
TGTGCCAGCAGTTCCGGGACTAGCGGGAGGAATGAGCAGTTCTTC
>19|TRBJ2-2|TRBD2|TRBV19|NA
CASSFQGTSGGRPTGELFF
TGTGCCAGTAGTTTTCAGGGGACTAGCGGGGGTCGACCCACCGGGGAGCTGTTTTTT
>18|TRBJ2-5|TRBD2|TRBV30|NA
CAWSVPFSGMGWQETQYF
TGTGCCTGGAGTGTACCGTTTAGCGGGATGGGATGGCAAGAGACCCAGTACTTC
>15|TRBJ2-1|NA|TRBV5-1|NA
CASSLAGVEYNEQFF
TGCGCCAGCAGCTTGGCAGGGGTGGAGTACAATGAGCAGTTCTTC
>15|TRBJ1-2|NA|TRBV6-2/TRBV6-3|NA
CASSYGPDSIYGYTF
TGTGCCAGCAGTTATGGTCCCGACAGTATCTATGGCTACACCTTC
>14|TRBJ2-7|NA|TRBV18|NA
CASSPNAGSYEQYF
TGTGCCAGCTCACCAAATGCAGGGTCCTACGAGCAGTACTTC
>14|TRBJ1-6|TRBD1|TRBV18|few
CASSPVTGVSPLHF
TGTGCCAGCTCACCAGTGACAGGGGTTTCACCCCTCCACTTT
>15|TRBJ1-3|TRBD1|TRBV3-1/TRBV3-2|NA
CASSPDRGSGNTIYF
TGTGCCAGCAGCCCGGACAGGGGCTCTGGAAACACCATATATTTT
>13|TRBJ1-1|NA|TRBV5-5|few
CASSSALNTEAFF
TGTGCCAGCAGCTCAGCGCTGAACACTGAAGCTTTCTTT
>16|TRBJ1-1|TRBD1|TRBV15|once
CATSRDRQGLNTEAFF
TGTGCCACCAGCAGGGACCGACAGGGTTTGAACACTGAAGCTTTCTTT
>15|TRBJ1-1|TRBD1|TRBV5-1|NA
CASSIRDRMNTEAFF
TGCGCCAGCAGCATCCGGGACAGGATGAACACTGAAGCTTTCTTT
>14|TRBJ1-2|TRBD1|TRBV19|NA
CASSPPGQNYGYTF
TGTGCCAGTAGTCCACCGGGACAGAACTATGGCTACACCTTC
>15|TRBJ2-7|NA|TRBV5-4|NA
CASSLGQSSPYEQYF
TGTGCCAGCAGCTTGGGGCAATCCTCCCCCTACGAGCAGTACTTC
>16|TRBJ1-4|NA|TRBV28|NA
CASSPRGSRITEKLFF
TGTGCCAGCAGCCCAAGGGGGAGTCGAATTACGGAAAAACTGTTTTTT
>12|TRBJ1-2|NA|TRBV30|once
CAWTSAGSGYTF
TGTGCCTGGACGAGTGCAGGGTCTGGCTACACCTTC
>14|TRBJ1-1|NA|TRBV6-4|few
CASSDSGGGSEAFF
TGTGCCAGCAGTGACTCCGGGGGGGGATCTGAAGCTTTCTTT
>16|TRBJ2-7|TRBD2|TRBV19|NA
CASSPGTSGRSYEQYF
TGTGCCAGTAGTCCCGGGACTAGCGGGAGGTCCTACGAGCAGTACTTC
>15|TRBJ2-4|TRBD2|TRBV7-2|NA
CASSRGGAAKNIQYF
TGTGCCAGCAGCCGCGGGGGGGCGGCCAAAAACATTCAGTACTTC
>13|TRBJ1-6|TRBD1|TRBV30|few
CAWRPTGDSPLHF
TGTGCCTGGAGGCCGACAGGGGATTCACCCCTCCACTTT
>13|TRBJ1-6|TRBD1|TRBV15|NA
CATSSPGGTPLHF
TGTGCCACCAGCAGCCCAGGGGGTACACCCCTCCACTTT
>15|TRBJ1-1|NA|TRBV18|NA
CASSPPKTGTTEAFF
TGTGCCAGCTCACCACCGAAAACAGGGACCACTGAAGCTTTCTTT
>16|TRBJ2-7|TRBD1|TRBV27|NA
CASSPSTGDRFYEQYF
TGTGCCAGCAGTCCCTCGACAGGGGATCGTTTCTACGAGCAGTACTTC
>13|TRBJ2-3|NA|TRBV10-1|NA
CATSPQGADTQYF
TGCGCCACCTCACCTCAAGGGGCTGATACGCAGTATTTT
>15|TRBJ1-2|NA|TRBV3-1/TRBV3-2|NA
CASSPRDRPIYGYTF
TGTGCCAGCAGTCCCCGCGACAGGCCGATCTATGGCTACACCTTC
>16|TRBJ2-1|TRBD2|TRBV7-6|NA
CASSPKTSGRRGEQFF
TGTGCCAGCAGCCCAAAGACCAGCGGGAGGCGTGGTGAGCAGTTCTTC
>17|TRBJ1-1|TRBD1|TRBV7-8|NA
CASSLEGQNYRNTEAFF
TGTGCCAGCAGCTTAGAGGGACAGAACTATAGGAACACTGAAGCTTTCTTT
>12|TRBJ2-1|TRBD1|TRBV5-4|NA
CASSGPGQGWFF
TGTGCCAGCAGCGGGCCGGGACAGGGGTGGTTCTTC
>16|TRBJ1-5|NA|TRBV19|NA
CASSIEGGWGNQPQHF
TGTGCCAGTAGTATAGAGGGAGGGTGGGGCAATCAGCCCCAGCATTTT
>15|TRBJ1-2|NA|TRBV7-8|NA
CASSLAITGSGGYTF
TGTGCCAGCAGCTTAGCCATTACAGGATCAGGTGGCTACACCTTC
>15|TRBJ1-4|TRBD1|TRBV19|NA
CASSITGTGNEKLFF
TGTGCCAGTAGTATTACCGGGACAGGGAATGAAAAACTGTTTTTT
>18|TRBJ1-3|TRBD1|TRBV7-2|few
CASSPVGTGSISGNTIYF
TGTGCCAGCAGCCCCGTGGGGACAGGTTCGATCTCTGGAAACACCATATATTTT
>13|TRBJ1-3|NA|TRBV27|NA
CASRRFSGNTIYF
TGTGCCAGCCGGAGATTCTCTGGAAACACCATATATTTT
>18|TRBJ2-7|TRBD2|TRBV5-4|NA
CASSLGSSGGFTSNEQYF
TGTGCCAGCAGCTTGGGTTCTAGCGGGGGCTTCACAAGCAACGAGCAGTACTTC
>14|TRBJ1-2|NA|TRBV27|NA
CASSFGGSTGGYTF
TGTGCCAGCAGTTTCGGGGGTTCCACCGGTGGCTACACCTTC
>15|TRBJ1-2|NA|TRBV4-2|NA
CASSQDAGNYYGYTF
TGTGCCAGCAGCCAAGATGCAGGGAATTACTATGGCTACACCTTC
>16|TRBJ2-7|TRBD2|TRBV15|NA
CATSTQRGGVSYEQYF
TGTGCCACCAGCACCCAACGCGGGGGGGTATCCTACGAGCAGTACTTC
>11|TRBJ2-1|NA|TRBV20-1|NA
CSAIRDLEQFF
TGCAGTGCGATACGGGATCTTGAGCAGTTCTTC
>15|TRBJ1-2|TRBD1|TRBV6-5|many
CASSITGVLPRGYTF
TGTGCCAGCAGTATAACAGGGGTCTTGCCTCGTGGCTACACCTTC
>15|TRBJ2-7|TRBD1|TRBV6-6|NA
CASGLPGQGAYEQYF
TGTGCCAGCGGTTTGCCGGGACAGGGGGCCTACGAGCAGTACTTC
>15|TRBJ1-6|NA|TRBV5-4|NA
CASSLVGADNSPLHF
TGTGCCAGCAGCTTGGTGGGGGCTGATAATTCACCCCTCCACTTT
>19|TRBJ1-6|NA|TRBV27|NA
CASSSAIPQRVTYNSPLHF
TGTGCCAGCAGTTCGGCTATACCACAGAGAGTAACCTATAATTCACCCCTCCACTTT
>13|TRBJ1-1|NA|TRBV27|NA
CASSYGKNTEAFF
TGTGCCAGCAGTTACGGTAAGAACACTGAAGCTTTCTTT
>11|TRBJ1-2|NA|TRBV28|NA
CASSSGVGYTF
TGTGCCAGCAGTTCCGGGGTTGGCTACACCTTC
>15|TRBJ2-7|NA|TRBV11-3|NA
CASSLDAASSYEQYF
TGTGCCAGCAGCTTAGATGCGGCCAGCTCCTACGAGCAGTACTTC
>15|TRBJ1-2|NA|TRBV18|once
CASSPLPRSNYGYTF
TGTGCCAGCTCACCACTTCCCAGATCCAACTATGGCTACACCTTC
>19|TRBJ2-6|NA|TRBV4-1|NA
CASSPKTQTWVSGANVLTF
TGCGCCAGCAGCCCCAAGACCCAGACTTGGGTGTCTGGGGCCAACGTCCTGACTTTC
>14|TRBJ1-1|TRBD1|TRBV18|once
CASSQDRAGTEAFF
TGTGCCAGCTCACAGGACAGGGCCGGCACTGAAGCTTTCTTT
>16|TRBJ2-5|TRBD2|TRBV5-4|NA
CASSWERGGPEETQYF
TGTGCCAGCAGCTGGGAGCGGGGGGGCCCAGAAGAGACCCAGTACTTC
>16|TRBJ2-3|NA|TRBV24-1|NA
CATSDLTGTSTDTQYF
TGTGCCACCAGTGATTTGACAGGGACAAGCACAGATACGCAGTATTTT